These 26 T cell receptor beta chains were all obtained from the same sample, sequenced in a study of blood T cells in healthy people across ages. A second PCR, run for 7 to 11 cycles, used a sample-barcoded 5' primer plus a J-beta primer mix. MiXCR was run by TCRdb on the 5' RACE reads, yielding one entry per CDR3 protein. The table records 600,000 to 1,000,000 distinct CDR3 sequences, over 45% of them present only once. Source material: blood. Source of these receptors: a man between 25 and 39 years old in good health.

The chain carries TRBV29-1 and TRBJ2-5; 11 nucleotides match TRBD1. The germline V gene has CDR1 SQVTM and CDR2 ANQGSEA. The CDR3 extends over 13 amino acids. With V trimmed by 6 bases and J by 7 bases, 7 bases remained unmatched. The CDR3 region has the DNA TGCAGCGTCGGACAGGGGGCCATAGTGACCCAGTACTTC. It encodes CSVGQGAIVTQYF.

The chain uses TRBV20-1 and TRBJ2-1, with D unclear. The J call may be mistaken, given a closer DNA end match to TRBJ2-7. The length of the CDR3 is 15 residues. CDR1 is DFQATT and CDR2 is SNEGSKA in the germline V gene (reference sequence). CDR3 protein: CSARWSRARYNEQYF. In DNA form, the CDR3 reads TGCAGTGCTAGGTGGAGTAGGGCGAGGTACAATGAGCAGTACTTC.

CDR3 amino acids: CASRDESGSTDTQYF. Here the CDR3 DNA reads TGTGCCAGCAGAGACGAGTCCGGGAGCACAGATACGCAGTATTTT. The rearrangement uses TRBV25-1 and TRBJ2-3, with D hard to call. Trimming shortened V by 6 bases and J by 0 bases, and 13 bases separated the two germline ends. The CDR3 consists of 15 residues. Germline CDR1 MGHDK, CDR2 SYGVNS.

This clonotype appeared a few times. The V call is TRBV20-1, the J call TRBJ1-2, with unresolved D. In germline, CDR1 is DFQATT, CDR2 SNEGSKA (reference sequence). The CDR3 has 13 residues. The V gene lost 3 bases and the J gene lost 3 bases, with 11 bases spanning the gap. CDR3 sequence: CSASSGFYYGYTF. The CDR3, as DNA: TGCAGTGCTAGTAGCGGTTTCTACTATGGCTACACCTTC.

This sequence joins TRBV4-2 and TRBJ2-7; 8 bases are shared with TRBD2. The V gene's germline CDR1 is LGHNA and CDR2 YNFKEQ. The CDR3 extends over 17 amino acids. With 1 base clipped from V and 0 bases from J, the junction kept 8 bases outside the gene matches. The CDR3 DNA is TGTGCCAGCAGCCAAGGGTTCGGGAGGGCTAACTCCTACGAGCAGTACTTC. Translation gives CASSQGFGRANSYEQYF.

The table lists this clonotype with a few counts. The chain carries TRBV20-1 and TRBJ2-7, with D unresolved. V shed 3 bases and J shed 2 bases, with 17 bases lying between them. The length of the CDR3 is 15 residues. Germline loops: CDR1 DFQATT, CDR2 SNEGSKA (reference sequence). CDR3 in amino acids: CSASGRSSTAYEQYF. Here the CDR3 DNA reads TGCAGTGCTAGTGGCCGCAGTAGTACGGCCTACGAGCAGTACTTC.

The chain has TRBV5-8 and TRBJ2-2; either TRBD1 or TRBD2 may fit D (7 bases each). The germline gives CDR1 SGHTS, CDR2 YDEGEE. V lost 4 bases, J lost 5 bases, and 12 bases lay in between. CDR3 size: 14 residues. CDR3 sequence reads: CASSMQGGTGELFF. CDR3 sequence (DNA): TGTGCCAGCAGCATGCAGGGGGGGACCGGGGAGCTGTTTTTT. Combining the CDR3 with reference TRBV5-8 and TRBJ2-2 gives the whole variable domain EAGVTQSPTHLIKTRGQQATLRCSPISGHTSVYWYQQALGLGLQFLLWYDEGEERNRGNFPPRFSGRQFPNYSSELNVNALELEDSALYLCASSMQGGTGELFFGEGSRLTVL.

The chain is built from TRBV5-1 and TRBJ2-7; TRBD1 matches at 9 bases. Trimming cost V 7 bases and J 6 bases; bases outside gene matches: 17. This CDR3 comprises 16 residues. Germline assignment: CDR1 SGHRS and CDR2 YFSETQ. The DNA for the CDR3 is TGCGCCAGCCGTGGAACGCCGGGACAGGGAATTGTCGAGCAGTACTTC. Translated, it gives CASRGTPGQGIVEQYF.

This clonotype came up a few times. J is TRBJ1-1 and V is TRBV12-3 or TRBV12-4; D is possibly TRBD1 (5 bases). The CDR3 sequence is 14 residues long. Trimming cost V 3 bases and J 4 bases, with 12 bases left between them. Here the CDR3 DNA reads TGTGCCAGCAGTTTCTGGGGGGTGGGCACTGAAGCTTTCTTT. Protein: CASSFWGVGTEAFF.

The CDR3 DNA reads TGTGCCAGCAGCGAAGGGCACTCCTACGAGCAGTACTTC. Its protein is CASSEGHSYEQYF. The chain is built from TRBV9 and TRBJ2-7, with D hard to call. CDR3 length: 13 residues. Germline CDR1 SGDLS, CDR2 YYNGEE. V shed 3 bases and J shed 0 bases, with 7 bases lying between them.

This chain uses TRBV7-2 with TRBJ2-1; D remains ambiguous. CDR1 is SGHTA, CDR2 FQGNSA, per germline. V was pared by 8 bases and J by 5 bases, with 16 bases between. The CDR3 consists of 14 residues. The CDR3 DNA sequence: TGTGCCAGCTCGCATTTCCAGAGAGACAATGAGCAGTTCTTC. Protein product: CASSHFQRDNEQFF. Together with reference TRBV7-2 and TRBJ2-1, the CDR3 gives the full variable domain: GAGVSQSPSNKVTEKGKDVELRCDPISGHTALYWYRQSLGQGLEFLIYFQGNSAPDKSGLPSDRFSAERTGGSVSTLTIQRTQQEDSAVYLCASSHFQRDNEQFFGPGTRLTVL.

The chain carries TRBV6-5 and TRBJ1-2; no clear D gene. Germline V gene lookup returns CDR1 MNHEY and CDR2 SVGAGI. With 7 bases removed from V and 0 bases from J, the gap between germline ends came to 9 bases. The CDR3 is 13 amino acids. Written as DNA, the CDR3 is TGTGCCAGCACGTACGGATCTAACTATGGCTACACCTTC. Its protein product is CASTYGSNYGYTF.

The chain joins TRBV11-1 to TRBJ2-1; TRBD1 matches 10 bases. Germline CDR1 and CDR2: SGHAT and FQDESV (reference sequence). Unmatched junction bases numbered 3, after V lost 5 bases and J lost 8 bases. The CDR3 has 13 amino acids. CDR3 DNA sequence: TGTGCCAGCAGCGAGGACAGGGGGGATGAGCAGTTCTTC. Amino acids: CASSEDRGDEQFF.

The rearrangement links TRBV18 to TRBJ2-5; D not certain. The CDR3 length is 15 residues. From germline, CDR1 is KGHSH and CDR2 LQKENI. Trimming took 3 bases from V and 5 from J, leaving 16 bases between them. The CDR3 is CASSPSDRMGETQYF. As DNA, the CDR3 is TGTGCCAGCTCACCCAGTGACCGGATGGGGGAGACCCAGTACTTC.

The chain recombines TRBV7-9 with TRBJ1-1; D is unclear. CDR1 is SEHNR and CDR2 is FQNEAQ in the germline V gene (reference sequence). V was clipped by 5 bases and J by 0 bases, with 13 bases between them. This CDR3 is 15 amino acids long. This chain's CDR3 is CASSVPAKMNTEAFF. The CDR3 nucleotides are TGTGCCAGCAGCGTGCCGGCCAAGATGAACACTGAAGCTTTCTTT.

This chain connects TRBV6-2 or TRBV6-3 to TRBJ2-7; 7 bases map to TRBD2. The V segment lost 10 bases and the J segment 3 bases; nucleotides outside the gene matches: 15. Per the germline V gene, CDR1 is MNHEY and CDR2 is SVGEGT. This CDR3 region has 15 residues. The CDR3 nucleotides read TGTGCCACCACCATTCTGGGGCGGGAGCTCTACGAGCAGTACTTC. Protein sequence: CATTILGRELYEQYF.

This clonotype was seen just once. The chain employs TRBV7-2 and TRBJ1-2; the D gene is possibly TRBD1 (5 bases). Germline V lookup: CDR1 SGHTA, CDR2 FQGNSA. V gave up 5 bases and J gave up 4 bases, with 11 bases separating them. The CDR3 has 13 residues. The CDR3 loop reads CASSVGDPYGYTF. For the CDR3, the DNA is TGTGCCAGCAGCGTAGGGGACCCCTATGGCTACACCTTC.

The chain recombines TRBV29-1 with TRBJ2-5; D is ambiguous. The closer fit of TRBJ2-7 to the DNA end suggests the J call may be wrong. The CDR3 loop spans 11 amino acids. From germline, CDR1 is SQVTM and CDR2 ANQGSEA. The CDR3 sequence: CSVGRYYEQYF. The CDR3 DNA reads TGCAGCGTTGGCAGGTACTACGAGCAGTACTTC.

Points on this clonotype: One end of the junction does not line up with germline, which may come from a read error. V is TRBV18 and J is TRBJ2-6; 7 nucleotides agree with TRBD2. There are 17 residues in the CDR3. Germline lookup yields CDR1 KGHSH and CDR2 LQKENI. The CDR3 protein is CASSPPGGRTGANVLTF. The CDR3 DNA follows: TGCGCCAGCTCACCACCGGGAGGCAGGACTGGGGCCAACGTCCTGACTTTC.

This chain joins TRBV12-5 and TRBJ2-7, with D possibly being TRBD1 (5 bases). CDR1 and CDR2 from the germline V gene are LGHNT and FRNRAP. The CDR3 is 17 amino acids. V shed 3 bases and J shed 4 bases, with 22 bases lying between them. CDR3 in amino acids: CASGFTTEGTSNYEQYF. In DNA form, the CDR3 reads TGTGCTAGTGGTTTCACGACAGAAGGTACCTCAAATTACGAGCAGTACTTC.

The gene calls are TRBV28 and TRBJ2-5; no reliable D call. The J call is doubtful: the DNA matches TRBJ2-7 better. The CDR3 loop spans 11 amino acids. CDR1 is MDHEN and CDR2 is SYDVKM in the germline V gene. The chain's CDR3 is CASSGSREQYF. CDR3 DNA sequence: TGTGCCAGCAGTGGATCTCGCGAGCAGTACTTC.

In DNA, the CDR3 is TGTGCCAGCGTCCGAGACAGGGGGAACAATGAGCAGTTCTTC. It yields the protein CASVRDRGNNEQFF. The V call is TRBV7-2, the J call TRBJ2-1, with TRBD1 matching 9 bases. The V gene end was trimmed by 8 bases and the J gene end by 5 bases; junction bases not matched to a gene: 7. The CDR3 covers 14 residues. The germline gives CDR1 SGHTA, CDR2 FQGNSA. Based on the CDR3 plus reference TRBV7-2 and TRBJ2-1, the full variable domain is GAGVSQSPSNKVTEKGKDVELRCDPISGHTALYWYRQSLGQGLEFLIYFQGNSAPDKSGLPSDRFSAERTGGSVSTLTIQRTQQEDSAVYLCASVRDRGNNEQFFGPGTRLTVL.

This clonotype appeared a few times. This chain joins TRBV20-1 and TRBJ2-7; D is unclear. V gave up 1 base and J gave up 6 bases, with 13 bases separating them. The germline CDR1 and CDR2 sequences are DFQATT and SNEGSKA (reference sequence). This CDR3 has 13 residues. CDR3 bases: TGCAGTGCTAGAGCGGACCGACACAGCGAGCAGTACTTC. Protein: CSARADRHSEQYF.

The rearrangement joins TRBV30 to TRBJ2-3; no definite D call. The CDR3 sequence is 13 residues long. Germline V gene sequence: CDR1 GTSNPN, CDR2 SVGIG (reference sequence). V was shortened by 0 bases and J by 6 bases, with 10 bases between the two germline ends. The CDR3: CAWSVRSSDTQYF. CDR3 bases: TGTGCCTGGAGTGTAAGGTCTTCTGATACGCAGTATTTT.

The CDR3 DNA follows: TGTGCCAGCAGTTACTCGGACGGATACGAGCAGTACTTC. It yields the protein CASSYSDGYEQYF. The chain carries TRBV6-5 and TRBJ2-7; D remains unclear. The V end was cut by 0 bases, the J end by 4 bases, with 7 bases between. The germline V gene has CDR1 MNHEY and CDR2 SVGAGI. This CDR3 spans 13 amino acids.

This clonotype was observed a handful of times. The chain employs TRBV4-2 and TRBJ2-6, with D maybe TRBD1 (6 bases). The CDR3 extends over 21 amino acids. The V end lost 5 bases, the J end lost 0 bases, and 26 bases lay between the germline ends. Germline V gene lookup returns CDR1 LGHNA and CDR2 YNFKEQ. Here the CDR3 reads CASSLKRVRGWGHSGANVLTF. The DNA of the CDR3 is TGTGCCAGCAGCTTAAAAAGGGTCAGGGGATGGGGCCACTCTGGGGCCAACGTCCTGACTTTC.